These 2 T cell receptor beta chains were sequenced from one sample in a study of T-cell memory formation after mild COVID-19. MiXCR, run by TCRdb on the 5' RACE reads, gives a single entry per CDR3 protein. The profile shows approximately 250,000 distinct CDR3 sequences, approximately 15% of them singletons. Sequencing input: PBMCs or a T cell subset sorted from them (not recorded which). All receptors come from an adult woman who had mild COVID-19 (a few samples of this study predate the infection). Cell type and time point are not known.

The chain is built from TRBV2 and TRBJ2-7; the D gene is possibly TRBD2 (6 bases). Germline V gene lookup returns CDR1 SNHLY and CDR2 FYNNEI. The length of the CDR3 is 16 residues. Trimming cost V 8 bases and J 4 bases, with 24 bases left between them. CDR3 residues: CASEYFPQGLTYEQYF. The CDR3 DNA reads TGTGCCAGCGAGTACTTCCCCCAGGGACTCACGTACGAGCAGTACTTC.

This chain uses TRBV7-6 with TRBJ1-1, with D possibly being TRBD1 (6 bases). The CDR3 has 16 amino acids. Looked up from germline, CDR1 is SGHVS and CDR2 is FNYEAQ. Trimming took off 5 bases at V and 2 bases at J, with 18 bases between the two ends. CDR3 DNA sequence: TGTGCCAGCAGCCCCCCCGGGGGCCGGGGCAACACTGAAGCTTTCTTT. The encoded protein is CASSPPGGRGNTEAFF.